This T cell receptor beta chain was sequenced in a study of PD-1 blockade in classical Hodgkin lymphoma (dated by TCRdb to 2019 to 2021). General notes on the study: The study used TCR beta sequencing and CyTOF to define a peripheral blood immune signature of response to PD-1 blockade in classical Hodgkin lymphoma. Results and caveats for the whole study, not just this receptor: The study was restricted to a single clinical trial cohort, and the causes of repertoire differences, possibly disease activity or prior therapy, were left undefined. Baseline TCR diversity was reported as lower in newly diagnosed patients than in healthy donors, and lower still in relapsed/refractory patients.

The Qiagen DNeasy kit was used to extract genomic DNA from unsorted PBMCs and from the negatively selected CD4+ and CD8+ fractions. Using primers that anneal to V and J segments, immunoSEQ multiplex PCR amplified the TCR beta CDR3 regions. A synthetic immune receptor repertoire was used to minimize amplification bias, and any remaining bias was removed computationally after sequencing. In the authors' own workflow: Custom Python scripts were used to quantify repertoire diversity as the Shannon entropy index. The unsorted, CD4+ and CD8+ repertoires were each analyzed separately, with the exception of combined analyses, where CD4+ and CD8+ sequences were merged in silico. TCRdb obtained this table from immuneACCESS and retained in-frame rearrangements with V and J assigned. These tables miss some clones; where compared with another copy, unresolved V genes account for less than half of the shortfall, and the remainder is unexplained. V and J calls plus clone size are reproduced from that table; the DNA served to infer D and trimming. This sample has 30,000 to 35,000 clones in its table, and 85% to 95% of those were observed once. The ten largest account for about 2.3% of the sample.

The intended sense of this specimen's time point label: newly diagnosed, previously untreated cHL patient sample. As a comparison group for the relapsed/refractory trial patients, PBMCs from patients with newly diagnosed, previously untreated classical Hodgkin lymphoma were sequenced. Peripheral blood was collected in 8 mL Vacutainer Cell Preparation Tubes, from which PBMCs were isolated by centrifugation and then cryopreserved. With respect to this clone: No antigen is known for it. Per-base qualities were not stored, and no clone one base away is much larger.

Measured from the cysteine to the phenylalanine, the CDR3 is 17 residues long. This entry keeps only the CDR3 DNA: 51 bases, framed from base 1. Cut back by 3 bases and 4 bases, the V and J ends lie 18 bases apart. For CDR1 and CDR2, the germline V gene lists LGHNA and YSLEER. Input material: peripheral blood mononuclear cells (PBMCs). The clonotype was recovered from a human donor with classical Hodgkin lymphoma. The chain employs TRBV4-3 and TRBJ2-2, and the D gene may be TRBD2, 5 bases matching. The nucleotide sequence is TGCGCCAGCAGCCAGACCTGGGCAGGACTCTCCACCGGGGAGCTGTTTTTT. Translated, it reads CASSQTWAGLSTGELFF.